This T cell receptor (beta chain) emerged from a study of blood T cell repertoires in COVID-19. Overall study context: The analysed material was cDNA or gDNA that came from T cells, B-cell-depleted T cells, or PBMCs.

The CDR3 totals 15 residues. CDR1 and CDR2 from the germline V gene are SGDLS and YYNGEE. V lost 6 bases, J lost 2 bases, and 8 bases stayed unmatched. Original analysis: Nucleated cell number was recorded as an estimate derived from reference gene primer amplification. Sequenced by immunoSEQ multiplex PCR; TCRdb stores in-frame clones only, minus some. That table is the source of V, J and clone size, and D and trimming were worked out from the DNA. The sample gives 200,000 to 250,000 clones, roughly 88% of which show up once; 9.7% is in the top ten. The TCR comes from a man between 45 and 60 years old with active or convalescent COVID-19. This chain links TRBV9 with TRBJ2-1; 7 nucleotides agree with TRBD1. The material sequenced was peripheral blood. CDR3 region: CASTTGTETYNEQFF. In DNA form, the CDR3 reads TGTGCCAGCACCACAGGGACAGAGACCTACAATGAGCAGTTCTTC. The full variable domain, with the rest looked up from reference TRBV9 and TRBJ2-1, is DSGVTQTPKHLITATGQRVTLRCSPRSGDLSVYWYQQSLDQGLQFLIQYYNGEERAKGNILERFSAQQFPDLHSELNLSSLELGDSALYFCASTTGTETYNEQFFGPGTRLTVL.